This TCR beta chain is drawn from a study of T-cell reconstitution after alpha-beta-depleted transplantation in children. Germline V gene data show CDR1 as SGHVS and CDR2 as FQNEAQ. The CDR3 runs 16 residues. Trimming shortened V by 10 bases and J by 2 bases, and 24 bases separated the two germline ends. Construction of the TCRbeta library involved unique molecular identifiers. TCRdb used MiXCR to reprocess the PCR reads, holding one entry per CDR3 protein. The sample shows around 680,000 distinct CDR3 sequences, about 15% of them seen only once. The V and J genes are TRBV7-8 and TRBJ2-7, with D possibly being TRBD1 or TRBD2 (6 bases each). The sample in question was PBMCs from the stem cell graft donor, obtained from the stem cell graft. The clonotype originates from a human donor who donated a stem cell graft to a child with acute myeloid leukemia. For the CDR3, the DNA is TGTGCCACCTCAGCAACCGGGGGCCTCGGCACCTACGAGCAGTACGTC. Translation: CATSATGGLGTYEQYV.